This T cell receptor beta chain was captured by sequencing in a study of cytomegalovirus exposure and HLA in healthy donors. A note on this clone: Antigen unknown.

The CDR3 is made up of 16 amino acids. PCR amplification relied on 60 Vbeta primers (plus 13 Jbeta primers). This table comes from immunoSEQ multiplex PCR, and its TCRdb copy is limited to in-frame clones, with some not included. There are 130,000 to 150,000 clones in the sample; less than 85% occur only once, and 4.3% lies in the top ten. Study-wide results and limits: In vitro data verified a few CMV-associated chains as specific for CMV antigens. Analyses of presence and absence presupposed an approximately uniform sequencing depth across donors. Sequencing had likely introduced a cluster of highly shared sequence variants as an artifact.

Every donor was a healthy person donating bone marrow. The specimen was PBMCs. The sequence was collected from a man in his late teens or twenties in good health and CMV-seropositive. The chain has TRBV21-1 and TRBJ2-1; the D call TRBD2 from the table was never checked on the DNA. TRBV21-1 is designated a pseudogene. CDR3 sequence: CASSDRPGLRINEQFF. DNA for the CDR3: TGTGCCAGCAGCGACCGCCCGGGACTCCGGATCAATGAGCAGTTCTTC.